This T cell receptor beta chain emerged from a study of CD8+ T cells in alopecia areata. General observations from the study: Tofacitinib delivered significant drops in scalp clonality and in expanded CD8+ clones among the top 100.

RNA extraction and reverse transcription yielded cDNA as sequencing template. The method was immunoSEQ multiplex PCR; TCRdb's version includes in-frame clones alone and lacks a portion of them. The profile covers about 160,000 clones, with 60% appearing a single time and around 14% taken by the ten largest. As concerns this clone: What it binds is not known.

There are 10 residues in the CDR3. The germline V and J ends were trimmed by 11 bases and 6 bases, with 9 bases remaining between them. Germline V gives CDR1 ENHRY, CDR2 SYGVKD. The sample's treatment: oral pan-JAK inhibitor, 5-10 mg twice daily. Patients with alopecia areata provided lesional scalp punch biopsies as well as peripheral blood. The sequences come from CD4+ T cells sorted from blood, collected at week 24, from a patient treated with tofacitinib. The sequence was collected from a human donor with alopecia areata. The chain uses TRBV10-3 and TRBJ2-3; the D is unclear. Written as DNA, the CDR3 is TGTGCCCCCCACGTCGATACGCAGTATTTT. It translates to CAPHVDTQYF.